This T cell receptor (beta chain) was recovered during a study of patients and donors after allogeneic stem cell transplantation. This CDR3 has 15 residues. TCRdb called the RT-PCR reads again in MiXCR, with one record for every CDR3 protein. The sample holds 150,000 or so distinct CDR3 sequences; 20% to 25% are singletons and the top ten take about 25%. The sequencing input was blood, either unsorted or a sorted T cell fraction (not recorded which). The chain couples TRBV21-1 to TRBJ2-1; TRBD1 is taken as the D call from the table, unchecked against the DNA. TRBV21-1 is designated a pseudogene. The sequence was obtained from a human donor who was either an allogeneic HSCT recipient or a stem cell or donor lymphocyte infusion donor (not recorded which). It is not recorded whose cells these are; they may come from a transplant donor. The CDR3 sequence is CASSKDAETGNEQFF. DNA of the CDR3: TGTGCCAGCAGCAAAGATGCCGAAACCGGGAATGAGCAGTTCTTC.